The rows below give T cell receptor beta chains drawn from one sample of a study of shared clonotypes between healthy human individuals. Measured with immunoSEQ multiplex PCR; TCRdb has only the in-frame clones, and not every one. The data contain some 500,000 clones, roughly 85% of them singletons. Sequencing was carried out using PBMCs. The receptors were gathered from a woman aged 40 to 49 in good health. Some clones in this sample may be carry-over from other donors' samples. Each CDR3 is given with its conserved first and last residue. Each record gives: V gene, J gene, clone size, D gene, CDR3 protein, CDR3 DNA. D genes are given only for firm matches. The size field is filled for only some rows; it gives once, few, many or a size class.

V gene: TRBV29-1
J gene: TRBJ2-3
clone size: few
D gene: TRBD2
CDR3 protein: CSVEAGRGDTQYF
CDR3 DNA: TGCAGCGTTGAAGCAGGGAGGGGAGATACGCAGTATTTT

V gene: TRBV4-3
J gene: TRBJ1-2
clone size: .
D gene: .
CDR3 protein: CASSQDRARFYGYTF
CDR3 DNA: TGCGCCAGCAGCCAAGACCGAGCAAGATTCTATGGCTACACCTTC

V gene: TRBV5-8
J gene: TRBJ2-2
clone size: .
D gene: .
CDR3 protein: CASSGRAGGVNTGELFF
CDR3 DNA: TGTGCCAGCAGCGGGAGAGCGGGTGGCGTGAACACCGGGGAGCTGTTTTTT

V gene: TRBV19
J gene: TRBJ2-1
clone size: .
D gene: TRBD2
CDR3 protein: CASSITSGLYNEQFF
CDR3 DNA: TGTGCCAGTAGTATTACTAGCGGACTATACAATGAGCAGTTCTTC

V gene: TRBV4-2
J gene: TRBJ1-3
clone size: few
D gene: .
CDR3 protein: CASSQDVGRLPGNTIYF
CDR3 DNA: TGTGCCAGCAGCCAAGACGTAGGGAGGCTCCCTGGAAACACCATATATTTT

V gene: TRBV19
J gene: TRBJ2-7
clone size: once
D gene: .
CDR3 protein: CASNPGREAYEQYF
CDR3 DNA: TGTGCCAGTAACCCGGGACGAGAAGCCTACGAGCAGTACTTC

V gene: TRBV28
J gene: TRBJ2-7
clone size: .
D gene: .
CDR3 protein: CASSLVSVYEQYF
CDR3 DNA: TGTGCCAGCAGTTTAGTTAGCGTCTACGAGCAGTACTTC

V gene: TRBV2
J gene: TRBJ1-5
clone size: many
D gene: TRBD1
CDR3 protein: CASRWGPDRGPNQPQHF
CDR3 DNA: TGTGCCAGCCGATGGGGCCCCGACAGGGGGCCAAATCAGCCCCAGCATTTT

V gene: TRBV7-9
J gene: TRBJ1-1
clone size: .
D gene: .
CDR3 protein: CASSFTGVRGTEAFF
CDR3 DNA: TGTGCCAGCAGCTTCACGGGGGTTCGGGGCACTGAAGCTTTCTTT

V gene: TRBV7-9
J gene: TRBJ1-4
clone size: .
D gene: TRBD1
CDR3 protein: CASSFGWTGSNEKLFF
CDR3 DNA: TGTGCCAGCAGCTTTGGGTGGACAGGGTCTAATGAAAAACTGTTTTTT

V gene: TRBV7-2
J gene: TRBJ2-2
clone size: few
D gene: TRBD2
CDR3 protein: CASSLGGAGGQTGELFF
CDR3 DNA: TGTGCCAGCAGCTTAGGGGGAGCGGGAGGACAGACCGGGGAGCTGTTTTTT

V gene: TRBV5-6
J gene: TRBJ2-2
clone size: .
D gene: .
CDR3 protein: CASSLRHQIIGELFF
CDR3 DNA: TGTGCCAGCAGCTTGAGGCACCAAATAATCGGGGAGCTGTTTTTT

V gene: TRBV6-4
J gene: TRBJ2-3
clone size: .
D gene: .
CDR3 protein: CASSVGGDTDTQYF
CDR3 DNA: TGTGCCAGCAGTGTTGGCGGAGACACAGATACGCAGTATTTT

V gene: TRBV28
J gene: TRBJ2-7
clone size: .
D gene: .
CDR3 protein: CASSFQSAYEQYF
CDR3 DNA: TGTGCCAGCAGTTTTCAGTCAGCCTACGAGCAGTACTTC

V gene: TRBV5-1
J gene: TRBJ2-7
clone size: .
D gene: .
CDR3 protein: CASSLADYSYEQYF
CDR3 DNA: TGCGCCAGCAGCTTGGCGGACTACTCCTACGAGCAGTACTTC

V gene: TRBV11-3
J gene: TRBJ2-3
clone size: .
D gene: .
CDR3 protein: CASSLAADTQYF
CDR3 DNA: TGTGCCAGCAGCTTAGCTGCAGATACGCAGTATTTT

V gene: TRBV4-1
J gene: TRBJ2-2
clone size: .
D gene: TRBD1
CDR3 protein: CASSPGTGGTGELFF
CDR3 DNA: TGCGCCAGCAGCCCGGGGACAGGCGGGACCGGGGAGCTGTTTTTT

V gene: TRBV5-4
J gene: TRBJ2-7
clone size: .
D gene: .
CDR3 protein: CASSPTRWTEQYF
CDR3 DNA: TGTGCCAGCAGCCCGACCCGTTGGACCGAGCAGTACTTC

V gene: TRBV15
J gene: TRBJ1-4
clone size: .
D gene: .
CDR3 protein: CATSDREATNEKLFF
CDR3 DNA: TGTGCCACCAGCGATAGAGAAGCAACTAATGAAAAACTGTTTTTT

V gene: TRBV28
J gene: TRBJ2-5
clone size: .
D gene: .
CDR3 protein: CASTTRLAGKETQYF
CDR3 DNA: TGTGCCAGCACCACCCGACTGGCCGGGAAGGAGACCCAGTACTTC

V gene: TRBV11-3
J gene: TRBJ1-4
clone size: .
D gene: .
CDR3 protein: CASSLTGGEGGEKLFF
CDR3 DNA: TGTGCCAGCAGCTTGACCGGGGGCGAGGGAGGTGAAAAACTGTTTTTT

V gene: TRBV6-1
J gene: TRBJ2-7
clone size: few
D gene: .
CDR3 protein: CASSERVTGGVDEQYF
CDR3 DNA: TGTGCCAGCAGTGAAAGGGTAACCGGCGGGGTTGACGAGCAGTACTTC

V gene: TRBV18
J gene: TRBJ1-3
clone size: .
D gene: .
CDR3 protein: CASSPTQGFSSGNTIYF
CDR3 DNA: TGTGCCAGCTCACCGACCCAGGGATTTAGCTCTGGAAACACCATATATTTT

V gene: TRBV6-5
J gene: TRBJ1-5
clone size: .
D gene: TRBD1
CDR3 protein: CASSSRRQGSNQPQHF
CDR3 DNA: TGTGCCAGCAGTTCCCGACGACAGGGTAGCAATCAGCCCCAGCATTTT

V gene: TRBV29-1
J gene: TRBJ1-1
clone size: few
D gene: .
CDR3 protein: CSAAQGTNTEAFF
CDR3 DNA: TGCAGCGCTGCACAGGGTACGAACACTGAAGCTTTCTTT

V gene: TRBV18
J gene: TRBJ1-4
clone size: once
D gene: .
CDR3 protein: CASSPPGEKLFF
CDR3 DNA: TGTGCCAGCTCACCACCCGGGGAAAAACTGTTTTTT

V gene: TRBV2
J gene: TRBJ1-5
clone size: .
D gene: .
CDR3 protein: CASGEAVNQPQHF
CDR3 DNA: TGTGCCAGCGGCGAGGCAGTTAATCAGCCCCAGCATTTT

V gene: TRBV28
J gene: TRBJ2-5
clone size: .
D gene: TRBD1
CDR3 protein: CASTPGTGGLETQYF
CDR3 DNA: TGTGCCAGCACTCCCGGGACAGGGGGCTTGGAGACCCAGTACTTC

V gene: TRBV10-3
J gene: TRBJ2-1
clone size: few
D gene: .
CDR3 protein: CAISESSGIEQFF
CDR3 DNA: TGTGCCATCAGTGAGTCTAGCGGTATTGAGCAGTTCTTC

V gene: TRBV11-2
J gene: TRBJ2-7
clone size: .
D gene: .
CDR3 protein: CASSLALYSYEQYF
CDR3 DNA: TGTGCCAGCAGCTTAGCCCTTTACTCCTACGAGCAGTACTTC

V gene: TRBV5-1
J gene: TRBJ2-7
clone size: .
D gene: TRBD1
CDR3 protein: CASSLEGTGVHEQYF
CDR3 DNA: TGCGCCAGCAGCTTGGAGGGGACAGGGGTGCACGAGCAGTACTTC

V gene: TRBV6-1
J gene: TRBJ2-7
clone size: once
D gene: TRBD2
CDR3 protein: CASTESGSSYEQYF
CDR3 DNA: TGTGCCAGCACGGAGAGCGGGAGTTCATACGAGCAGTACTTC

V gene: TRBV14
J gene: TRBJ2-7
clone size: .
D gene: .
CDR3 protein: CASSQPQSPYEQYF
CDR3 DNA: TGTGCCAGCAGCCAACCGCAGAGTCCCTACGAGCAGTACTTC

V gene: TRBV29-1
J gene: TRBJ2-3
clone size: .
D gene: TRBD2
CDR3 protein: CSVGSGMDTQYF
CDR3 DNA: TGCAGCGTGGGTAGCGGGATGGATACGCAGTATTTT

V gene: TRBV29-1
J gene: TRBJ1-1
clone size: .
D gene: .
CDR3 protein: CSVGVQVNTEAFF
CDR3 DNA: TGCAGCGTTGGGGTTCAAGTTAACACTGAAGCTTTCTTT

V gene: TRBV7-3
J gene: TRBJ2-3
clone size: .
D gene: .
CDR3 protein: CASSSASASTDTQYF
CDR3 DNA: TGTGCCAGCAGCTCGGCTAGCGCAAGCACAGATACGCAGTATTTT

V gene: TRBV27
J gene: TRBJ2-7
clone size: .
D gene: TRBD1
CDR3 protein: CASSSGQGSHEQYF
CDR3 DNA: TGTGCCAGTTCCTCGGGACAGGGTAGCCACGAGCAGTACTTC

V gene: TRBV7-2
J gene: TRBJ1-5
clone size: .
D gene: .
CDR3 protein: CASSLEAESPQHF
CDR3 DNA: TGTGCCAGCAGCTTAGAAGCCGAATCCCCCCAGCATTTT

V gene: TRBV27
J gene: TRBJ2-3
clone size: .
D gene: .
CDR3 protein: CASSWGRAAHTQYF
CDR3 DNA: TGTGCCAGCTCGTGGGGTAGGGCGGCGCATACGCAGTATTTT

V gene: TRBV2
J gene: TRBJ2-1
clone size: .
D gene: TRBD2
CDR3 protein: CASSRVGLAGNNEQFF
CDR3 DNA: TGTGCCAGCAGTCGGGTGGGGCTAGCGGGAAACAATGAGCAGTTCTTC

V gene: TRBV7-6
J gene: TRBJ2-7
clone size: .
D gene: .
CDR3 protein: CASSFGMAYEQYF
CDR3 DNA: TGTGCCAGCAGCTTCGGAATGGCCTACGAGCAGTACTTC

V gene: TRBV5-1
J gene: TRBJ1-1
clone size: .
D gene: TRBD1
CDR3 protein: CASSVGQVGTEAFF
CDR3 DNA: TGCGCCAGCAGCGTGGGACAGGTGGGCACTGAAGCTTTCTTT